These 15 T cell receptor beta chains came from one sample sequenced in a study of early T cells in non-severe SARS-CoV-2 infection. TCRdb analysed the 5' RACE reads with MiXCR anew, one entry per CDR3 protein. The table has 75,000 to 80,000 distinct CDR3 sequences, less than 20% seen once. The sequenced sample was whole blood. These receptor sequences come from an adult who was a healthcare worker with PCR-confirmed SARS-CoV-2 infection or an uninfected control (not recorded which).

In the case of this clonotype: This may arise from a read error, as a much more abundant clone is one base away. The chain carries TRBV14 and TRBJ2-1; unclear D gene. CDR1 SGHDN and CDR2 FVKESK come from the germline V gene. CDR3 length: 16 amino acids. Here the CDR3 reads CDSSQTGSAFLNEQFF. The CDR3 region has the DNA TGTGACAGCAGCCAGACCGGGTCGGCCTTCCTCAATGAGCAGTTCTTC.

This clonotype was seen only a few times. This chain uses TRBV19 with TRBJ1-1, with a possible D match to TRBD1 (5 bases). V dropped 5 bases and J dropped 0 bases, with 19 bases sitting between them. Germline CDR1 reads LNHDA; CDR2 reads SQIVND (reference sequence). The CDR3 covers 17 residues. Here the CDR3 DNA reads TGTGCCAGTAGTCCTATCCGCCGGGGGAACATGAACACTGAAGCTTTCTTT. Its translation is CASSPIRRGNMNTEAFF. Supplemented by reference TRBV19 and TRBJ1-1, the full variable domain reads DGGITQSPKYLFRKEGQNVTLSCEQNLNHDAMYWYRQDPGQGLRLIYYSQIVNDFQKGDIAEGYSVSREKKESFPLTVTSAQKNPTAFYLCASSPIRRGNMNTEAFFGQGTRLTVV.

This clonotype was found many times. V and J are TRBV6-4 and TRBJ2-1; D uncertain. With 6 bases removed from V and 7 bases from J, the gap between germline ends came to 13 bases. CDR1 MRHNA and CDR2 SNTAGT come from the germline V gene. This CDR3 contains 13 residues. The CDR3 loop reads CASSESVPNEQFF. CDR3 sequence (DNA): TGTGCCAGCAGCGAGTCGGTTCCTAATGAGCAGTTCTTC.

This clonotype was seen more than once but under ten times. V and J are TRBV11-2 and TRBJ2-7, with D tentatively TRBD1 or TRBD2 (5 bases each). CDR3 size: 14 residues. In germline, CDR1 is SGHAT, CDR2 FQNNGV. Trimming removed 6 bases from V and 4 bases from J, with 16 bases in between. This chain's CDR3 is CASRRPGRRYEQYF. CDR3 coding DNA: TGTGCCAGCAGGAGGCCGGGACGGCGGTACGAGCAGTACTTC.

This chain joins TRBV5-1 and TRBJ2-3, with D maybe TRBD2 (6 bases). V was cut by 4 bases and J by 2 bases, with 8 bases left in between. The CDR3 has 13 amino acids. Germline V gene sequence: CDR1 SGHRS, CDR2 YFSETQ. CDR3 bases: TGCGCCAGCAGCGAGGACTACACAGATACGCAGTATTTT. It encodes CASSEDYTDTQYF.

CDR3 in amino acids: CASSPRWYEQYF. CDR3 DNA sequence: TGTGCCAGCAGTCCGCGGTGGTACGAGCAGTACTTC. The chain employs TRBV2 and TRBJ2-7; D is ambiguous. Trimming took off 5 bases at V and 4 bases at J, with 9 bases between the two ends. This CDR3 is built from 12 residues. Germline V gene lookup returns CDR1 SNHLY and CDR2 FYNNEI.

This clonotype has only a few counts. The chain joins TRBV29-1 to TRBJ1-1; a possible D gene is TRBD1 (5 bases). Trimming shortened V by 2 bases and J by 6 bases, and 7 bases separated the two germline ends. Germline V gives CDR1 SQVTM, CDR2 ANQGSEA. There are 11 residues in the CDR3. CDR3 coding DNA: TGCAGCGTTGAACTGGGGGCTGAAGCTTTCTTT. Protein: CSVELGAEAFF.

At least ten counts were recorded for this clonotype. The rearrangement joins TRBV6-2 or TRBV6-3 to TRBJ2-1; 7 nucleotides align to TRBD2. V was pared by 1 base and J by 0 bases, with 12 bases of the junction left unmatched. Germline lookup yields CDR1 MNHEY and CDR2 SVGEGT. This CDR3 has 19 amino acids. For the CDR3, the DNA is TGTGCCAGCAGTTACTGGCGCGCTCCGCGGGGGAGCTCCTACAATGAGCAGTTCTTC. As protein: CASSYWRAPRGSSYNEQFF.

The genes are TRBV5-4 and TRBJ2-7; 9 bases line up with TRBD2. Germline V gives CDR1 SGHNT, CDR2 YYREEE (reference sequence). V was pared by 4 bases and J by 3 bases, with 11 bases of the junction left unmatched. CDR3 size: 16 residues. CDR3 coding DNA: TGTGCCAGCAGCGGGGCGGGGCTAGCGGGAAGCTACGAGCAGTACTTC. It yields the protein CASSGAGLAGSYEQYF.

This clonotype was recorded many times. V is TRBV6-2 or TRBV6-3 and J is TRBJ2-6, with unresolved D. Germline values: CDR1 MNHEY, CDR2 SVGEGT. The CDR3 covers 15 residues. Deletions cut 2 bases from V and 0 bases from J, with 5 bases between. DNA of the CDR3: TGTGCCAGCAGTTACAGCCACTCTGGGGCCAACGTCCTGACTTTC. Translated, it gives CASSYSHSGANVLTF.

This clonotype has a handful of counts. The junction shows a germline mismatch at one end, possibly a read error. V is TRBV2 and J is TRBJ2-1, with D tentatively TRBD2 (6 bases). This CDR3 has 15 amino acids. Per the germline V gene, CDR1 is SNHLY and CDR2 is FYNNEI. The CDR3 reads CGSDLRDGSAGWQFF. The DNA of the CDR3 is TGTGGCAGCGACCTCCGGGACGGATCCGCGGGATGGCAGTTCTTC.

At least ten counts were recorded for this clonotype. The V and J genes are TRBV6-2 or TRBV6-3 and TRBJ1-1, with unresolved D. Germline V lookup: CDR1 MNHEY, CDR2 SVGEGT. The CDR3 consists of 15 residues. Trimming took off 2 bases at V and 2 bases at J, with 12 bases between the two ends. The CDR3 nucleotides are TGTGCCAGCAGTTACCGGGCAGGATCTAACACTGAAGCTTTCTTT. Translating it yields CASSYRAGSNTEAFF.

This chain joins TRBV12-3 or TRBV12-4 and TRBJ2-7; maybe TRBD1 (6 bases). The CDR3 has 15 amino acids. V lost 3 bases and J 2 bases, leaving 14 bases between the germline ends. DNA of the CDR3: TGTGCCAGCAGTTTCCAATTGGACAGTACCTACGAGCAGTACTTC. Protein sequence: CASSFQLDSTYEQYF.

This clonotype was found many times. This chain's CDR3 is CASSYVKQGEQYF. The CDR3 DNA is TGTGCCAGCAGTTACGTGAAACAGGGAGAGCAGTACTTC. The chain joins TRBV6-5 to TRBJ2-7, with D possibly matching TRBD1 (6 bases). CDR1 and CDR2 from the germline V gene are MNHEY and SVGAGI. CDR3 size: 13 residues. Trimming took 2 bases from V and 7 from J, leaving 12 bases between them.

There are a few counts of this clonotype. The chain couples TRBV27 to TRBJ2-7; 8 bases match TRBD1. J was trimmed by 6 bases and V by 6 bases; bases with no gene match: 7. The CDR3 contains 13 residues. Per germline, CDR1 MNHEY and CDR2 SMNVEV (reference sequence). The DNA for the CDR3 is TGTGCCAGCAGCGTCAGGACAGGGATCGAGCAGTACTTC. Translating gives CASSVRTGIEQYF.